Sequencing of this TCR beta chain was carried out in a study of control samples from healthy donors and cancer patients. J was trimmed by 0 bases and V by 4 bases; bases with no gene match: 6. The length of the CDR3 is 17 residues. CDR1 SEHNR and CDR2 FQNEAQ come from the germline V gene (reference sequence). Some clones are missing from TCRdb's copy, which holds only in-frame ones; the method was immunoSEQ multiplex PCR. This repertoire shows fewer than 95,000 clones, approximately 80% found once; its top ten account for roughly 18%. This sequence originates from a man aged 25 to 45 in good health. This chain connects TRBV7-9 to TRBJ1-6; the match to TRBD1 covers 7 bases. The specimen sequenced was blood. The CDR3 nucleotides read TGTGCCAGCAGCTCCGGAGGGGGCGCCTCCTATAATTCACCCCTCCACTTT. As protein: CASSSGGGASYNSPLHF.